The clone carrying this TCR beta chain appeared a single time. Its antigen is currently unknown. Deep level was the assay's run setting. Investigators spread the genomic DNA of each subset evenly over several immunoSEQ plates. The repertoire was sequenced with immunoSEQ multiplex PCR; TCRdb's copy has only in-frame clones and lacks some. In the table there are some 200,000 clones, approximately 92% of which are singletons. The data are from a study of shared clonotypes between healthy human individuals. Memory CD4+ cells were the fraction left after CD45RA+ naive selection. Study conclusions and caveats: Blood was the only sampled material, and tissue repertoires likely differ.

Material for sequencing was naive CD4+ T cells sorted from blood. Subset denoted: CD45RA+ positively selected. This sequence was found in a woman in her 30s in good health.

In DNA, the CDR3 is TGCACCAGCAGCCAGGGGGGCCCCTACGAGCAGTACTTC. The encoded protein is CTSSQGGPYEQYF. The chain links TRBV1 to TRBJ2-7. TRBV1 is shown as a pseudogene. There are 13 residues in the CDR3.